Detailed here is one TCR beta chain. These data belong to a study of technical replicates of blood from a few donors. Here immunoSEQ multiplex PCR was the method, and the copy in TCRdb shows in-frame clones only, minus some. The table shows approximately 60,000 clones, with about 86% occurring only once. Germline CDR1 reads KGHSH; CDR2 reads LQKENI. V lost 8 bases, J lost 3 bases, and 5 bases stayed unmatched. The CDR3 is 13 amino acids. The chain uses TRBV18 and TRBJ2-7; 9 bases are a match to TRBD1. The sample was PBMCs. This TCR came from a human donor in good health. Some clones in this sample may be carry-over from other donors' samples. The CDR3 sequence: CASLQGAGYEQYF. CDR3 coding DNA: TGTGCCAGCCTACAGGGGGCTGGCTACGAGCAGTACTTC.